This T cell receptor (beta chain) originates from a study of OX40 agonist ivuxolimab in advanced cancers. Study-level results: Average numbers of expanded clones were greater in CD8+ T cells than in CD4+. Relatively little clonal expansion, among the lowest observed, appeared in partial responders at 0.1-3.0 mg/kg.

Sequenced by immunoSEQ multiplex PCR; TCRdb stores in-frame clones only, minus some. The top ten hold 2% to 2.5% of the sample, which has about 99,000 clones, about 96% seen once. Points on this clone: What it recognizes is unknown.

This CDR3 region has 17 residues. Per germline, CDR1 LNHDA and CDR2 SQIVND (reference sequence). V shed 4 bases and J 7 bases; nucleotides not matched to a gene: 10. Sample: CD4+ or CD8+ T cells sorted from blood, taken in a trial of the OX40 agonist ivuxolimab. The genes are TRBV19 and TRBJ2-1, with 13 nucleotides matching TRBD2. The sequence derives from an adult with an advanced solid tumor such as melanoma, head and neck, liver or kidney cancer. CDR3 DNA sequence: TGTGCCAGTAGTACCCCCCGGACTAGCGGGAGAAGTAATGAGCAGTTCTTC. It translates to CASSTPRTSGRSNEQFF.